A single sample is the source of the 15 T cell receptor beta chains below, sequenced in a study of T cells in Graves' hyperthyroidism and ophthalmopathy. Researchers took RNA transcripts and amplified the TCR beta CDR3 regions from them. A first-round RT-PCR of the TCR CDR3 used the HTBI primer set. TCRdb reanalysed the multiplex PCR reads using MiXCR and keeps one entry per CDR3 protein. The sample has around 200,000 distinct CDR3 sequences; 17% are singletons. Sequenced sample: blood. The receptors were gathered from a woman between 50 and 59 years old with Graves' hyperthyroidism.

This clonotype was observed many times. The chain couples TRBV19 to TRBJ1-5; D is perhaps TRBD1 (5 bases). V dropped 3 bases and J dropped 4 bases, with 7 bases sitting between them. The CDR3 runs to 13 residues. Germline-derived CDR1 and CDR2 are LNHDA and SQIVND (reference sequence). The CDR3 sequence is CASSIRANQPQHF. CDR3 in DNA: TGTGCCAGTAGTATCAGGGCAAATCAGCCCCAGCATTTT.

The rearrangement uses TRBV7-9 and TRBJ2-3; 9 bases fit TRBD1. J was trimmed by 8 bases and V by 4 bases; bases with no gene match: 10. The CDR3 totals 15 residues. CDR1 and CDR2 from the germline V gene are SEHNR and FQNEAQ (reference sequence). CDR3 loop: CASSSGQGLPGTQYF. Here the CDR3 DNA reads TGTGCCAGCAGCTCTGGACAGGGGCTGCCGGGTACGCAGTATTTT.

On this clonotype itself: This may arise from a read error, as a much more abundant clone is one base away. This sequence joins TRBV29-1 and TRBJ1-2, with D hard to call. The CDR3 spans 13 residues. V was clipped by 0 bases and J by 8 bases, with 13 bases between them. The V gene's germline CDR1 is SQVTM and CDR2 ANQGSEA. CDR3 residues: CSVEDRGNLGYTF. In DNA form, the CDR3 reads TGCAGCGTTGAAGATCGAGGGAACTTGGGCTACACCTTC.

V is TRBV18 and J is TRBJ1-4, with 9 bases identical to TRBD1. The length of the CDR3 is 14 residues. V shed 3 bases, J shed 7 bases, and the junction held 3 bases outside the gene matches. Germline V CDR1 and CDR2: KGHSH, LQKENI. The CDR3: CASSPGTGSEKLFF. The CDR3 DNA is TGTGCCAGCTCACCGGGGACAGGGAGTGAAAAACTGTTTTTT.

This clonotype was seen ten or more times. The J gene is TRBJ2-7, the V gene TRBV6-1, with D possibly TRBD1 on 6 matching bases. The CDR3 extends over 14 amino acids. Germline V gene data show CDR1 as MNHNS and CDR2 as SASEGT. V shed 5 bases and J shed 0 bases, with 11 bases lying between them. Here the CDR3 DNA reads TGTGCCAGCAGTTACATGGACAGCTCCTACGAGCAGTACTTC. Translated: CASSYMDSSYEQYF.

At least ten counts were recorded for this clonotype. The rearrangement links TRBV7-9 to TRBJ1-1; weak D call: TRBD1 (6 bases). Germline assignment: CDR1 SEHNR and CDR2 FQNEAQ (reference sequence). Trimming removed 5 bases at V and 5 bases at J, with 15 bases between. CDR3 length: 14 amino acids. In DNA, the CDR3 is TGTGCCAGCAGCCCCGCCGGGGGGGCGACTGAAGCTTTCTTT. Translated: CASSPAGGATEAFF.

Here the CDR3 DNA reads TGTGCCAGTAGTTGGACCGGCGATCAGCCCCAGCATTTT. Encoded protein: CASSWTGDQPQHF. This rearrangement joins TRBV19 to TRBJ1-5; no firm D call. CDR3 length: 13 amino acids. V was clipped by 5 bases and J by 5 bases, with 10 bases between them. Per the germline V gene, CDR1 is LNHDA and CDR2 is SQIVND (reference sequence). Using reference TRBV19 and TRBJ1-5 for the parts outside the CDR3, the full variable domain is DGGITQSPKYLFRKEGQNVTLSCEQNLNHDAMYWYRQDPGQGLRLIYYSQIVNDFQKGDIAEGYSVSREKKESFPLTVTSAQKNPTAFYLCASSWTGDQPQHFGDGTRLSIL.

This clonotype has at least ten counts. The CDR3 sequence is CASSLWREETQYF. The CDR3 DNA reads TGTGCCAGCAGCTTATGGAGGGAAGAGACCCAGTACTTC. The chain employs TRBV11-2 and TRBJ2-5, with D possibly matching TRBD2 (6 bases). This CDR3 has 13 amino acids. Germline V gives CDR1 SGHAT, CDR2 FQNNGV. V was cut by 2 bases and J by 3 bases, with 7 bases left in between.

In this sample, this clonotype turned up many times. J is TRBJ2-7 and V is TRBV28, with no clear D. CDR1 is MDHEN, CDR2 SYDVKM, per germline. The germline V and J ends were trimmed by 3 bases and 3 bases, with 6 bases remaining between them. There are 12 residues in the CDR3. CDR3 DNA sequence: TGTGCCAGCAGTTTTAGGCTCTACGAGCAGTACTTC. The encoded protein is CASSFRLYEQYF.

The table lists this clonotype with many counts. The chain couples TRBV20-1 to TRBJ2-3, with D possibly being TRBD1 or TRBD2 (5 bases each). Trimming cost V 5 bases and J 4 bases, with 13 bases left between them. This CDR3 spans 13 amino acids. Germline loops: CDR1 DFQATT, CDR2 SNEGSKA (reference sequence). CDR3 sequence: CSAGGTFADTQYF. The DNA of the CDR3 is TGCAGTGCTGGGGGTACGTTCGCAGATACGCAGTATTTT.

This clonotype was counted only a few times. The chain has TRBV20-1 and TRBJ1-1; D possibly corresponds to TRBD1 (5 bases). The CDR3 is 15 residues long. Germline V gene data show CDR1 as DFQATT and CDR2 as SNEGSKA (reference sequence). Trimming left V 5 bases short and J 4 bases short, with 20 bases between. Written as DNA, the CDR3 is TGCAGTGCTGGGATGGGGGATTTAGTTAGCACTGAAGCTTTCTTT. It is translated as CSAGMGDLVSTEAFF.

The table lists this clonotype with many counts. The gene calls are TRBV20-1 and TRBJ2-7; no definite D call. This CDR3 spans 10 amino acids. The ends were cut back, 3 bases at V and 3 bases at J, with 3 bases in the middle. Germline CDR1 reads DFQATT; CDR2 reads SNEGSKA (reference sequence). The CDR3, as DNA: TGCAGTGCTAGCAACTACGAGCAGTACTTC. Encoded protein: CSASNYEQYF.

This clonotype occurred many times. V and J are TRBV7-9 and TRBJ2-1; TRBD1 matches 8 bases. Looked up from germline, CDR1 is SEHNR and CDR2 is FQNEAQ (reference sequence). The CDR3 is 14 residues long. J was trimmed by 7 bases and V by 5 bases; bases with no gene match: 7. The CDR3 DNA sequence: TGTGCCAGCAGCGTCGACAGGGGTTGGAATGAGCAGTTCTTC. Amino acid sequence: CASSVDRGWNEQFF. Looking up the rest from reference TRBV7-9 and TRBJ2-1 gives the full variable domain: DTGVSQNPRHKITKRGQNVTFRCDPISEHNRLYWYRQTLGQGPEFLTYFQNEAQLEKSRLLSDRFSAERPKGSFSTLEIQRTEQGDSAMYLCASSVDRGWNEQFFGPGTRLTVL.

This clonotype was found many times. The CDR3 loop is CATRRGSQETQYF. The CDR3, as DNA: TGTGCCACCCGGCGGGGGAGTCAAGAGACCCAGTACTTC. The J gene is TRBJ2-5, the V gene TRBV24-1; 7 nucleotides line up with TRBD2. CDR3 size: 13 residues. With V trimmed by 9 bases and J by 2 bases, 5 bases remained unmatched. Germline V lookup: CDR1 KGHDR, CDR2 SFDVKD.

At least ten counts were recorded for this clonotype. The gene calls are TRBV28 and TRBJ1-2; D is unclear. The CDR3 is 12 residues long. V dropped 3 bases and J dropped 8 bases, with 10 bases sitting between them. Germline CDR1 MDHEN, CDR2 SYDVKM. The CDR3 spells CASSFPERGYTF. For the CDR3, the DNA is TGTGCCAGCAGTTTTCCTGAACGAGGCTACACCTTC.